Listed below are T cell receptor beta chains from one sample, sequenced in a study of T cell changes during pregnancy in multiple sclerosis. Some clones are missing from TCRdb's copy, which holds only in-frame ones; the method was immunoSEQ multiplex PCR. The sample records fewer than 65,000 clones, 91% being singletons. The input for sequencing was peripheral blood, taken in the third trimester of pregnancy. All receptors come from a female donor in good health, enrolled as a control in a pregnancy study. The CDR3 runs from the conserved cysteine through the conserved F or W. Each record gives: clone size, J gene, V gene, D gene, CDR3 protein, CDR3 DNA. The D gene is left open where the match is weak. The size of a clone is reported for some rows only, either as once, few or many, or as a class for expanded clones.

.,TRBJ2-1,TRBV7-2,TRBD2,CASSATSGGTGEQFF,TGTGCCAGCAGCGCGACTAGCGGGGGGACCGGTGAGCAGTTCTTC
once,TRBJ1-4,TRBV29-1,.,CSVPGTSEKLFF,TGCAGCGTCCCGGGGACTTCCGAAAAACTGTTTTTT
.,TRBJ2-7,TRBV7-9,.,CASSPVAGLNEQYF,TGTGCCAGCAGCCCGGTGGCGGGGTTGAACGAGCAGTACTTC
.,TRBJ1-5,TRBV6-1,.,CASRVEGNQPQHF,TGTGCCAGCAGGGTAGAAGGCAATCAGCCCCAGCATTTT
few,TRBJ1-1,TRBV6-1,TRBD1,CASRQGAHTDTEAFF,TGTGCCAGCAGGCAGGGGGCCCATACGGACACTGAAGCTTTCTTT
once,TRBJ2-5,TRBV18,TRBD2,CASSPRSGTKETQYF,TGTGCCAGCTCACCCCGCTCCGGGACTAAAGAGACCCAGTACTTC
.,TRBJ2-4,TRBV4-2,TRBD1,CASSHDGTGVAKNIQYF,TGTGCCAGCAGCCATGATGGGACAGGGGTAGCCAAAAACATTCAGTACTTC
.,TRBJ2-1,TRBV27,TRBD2,CAIAGTNLNEQFF,TGTGCCATCGCCGGGACTAACCTCAATGAGCAGTTCTTC
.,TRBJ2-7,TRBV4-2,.,CASSPQAGPSYEQYF,TGTGCCAGCAGCCCCCAGGCGGGCCCCTCCTACGAGCAGTACTTC
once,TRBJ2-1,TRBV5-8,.,CASSLYTEQFF,TGTGCCAGCAGCTTGTACACCGAGCAGTTCTTC
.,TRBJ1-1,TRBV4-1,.,CASSLRSLFFF,TGCGCCAGCAGCCTGCGGTCGCTTTTTTTCTTT
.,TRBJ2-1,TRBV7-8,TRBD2,CASSLGLAGPGGYEQFF,TGTGCCAGCAGCCTCGGACTAGCGGGCCCTGGCGGGTATGAGCAGTTCTTC
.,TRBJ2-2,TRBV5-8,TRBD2,CASSLLGGANTGELFF,TGTGCCAGCAGCTTACTGGGGGGGGCGAACACCGGGGAGCTGTTTTTT
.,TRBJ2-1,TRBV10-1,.,CASSEAGSSYNEQFF,TGCGCCAGCAGTGAGGCTGGGAGCTCCTACAATGAGCAGTTCTTC
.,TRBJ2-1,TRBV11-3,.,CASSLTGGIFNEQFF,TGTGCCAGCAGCTTAACAGGCGGGATATTCAATGAGCAGTTCTTC
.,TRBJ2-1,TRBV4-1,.,CASSLHDSYNEQFF,TGCGCCAGCAGCCTACACGATTCCTACAATGAGCAGTTCTTC
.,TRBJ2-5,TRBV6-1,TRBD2,CASSRLSGSQETQYF,TGTGCCAGCAGTCGGCTTAGCGGGTCTCAAGAGACCCAGTACTTC
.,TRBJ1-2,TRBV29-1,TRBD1,CSVVNKGALGYGYTF,TGCAGCGTAGTAAACAAGGGGGCATTAGGCTATGGCTACACCTTC
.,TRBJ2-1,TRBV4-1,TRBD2,CASSLPSGLGIEQFF,TGCGCCAGCAGCCTACCTAGCGGACTAGGTATTGAGCAGTTCTTC
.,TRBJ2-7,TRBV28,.,CASNTRGASYEQYF,TGTGCCAGCAACACCCGGGGAGCCTCCTACGAGCAGTACTTC
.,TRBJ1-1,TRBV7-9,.,CASHGGNTEAFF,TGTGCCAGCCACGGAGGGAACACTGAAGCTTTCTTT
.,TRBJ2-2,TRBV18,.,CASSPGGAAGELFF,TGTGCCAGCTCACCAGGGGGCGCGGCCGGGGAGCTGTTTTTT
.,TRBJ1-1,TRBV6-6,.,CASSDSPEKAFF,TGTGCCAGCAGCGACAGCCCGGAAAAAGCTTTCTTT
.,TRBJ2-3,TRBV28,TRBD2,CASSLSGVNTDTQYF,TGTGCCAGCAGTTTAAGCGGGGTTAACACAGATACGCAGTATTTT
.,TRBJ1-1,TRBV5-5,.,CASSLAAGVSTEAFF,TGTGCCAGCAGCTTGGCGGCGGGTGTGAGCACTGAAGCTTTCTTT
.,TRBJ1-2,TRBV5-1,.,CASSLGSYGYTF,TGCGCCAGCAGCTTGGGCAGCTATGGCTACACCTTC
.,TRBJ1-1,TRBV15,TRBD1,CATSRASGTGNTEAFF,TGTGCCACCAGCAGAGCTTCAGGGACAGGCAACACTGAAGCTTTCTTT
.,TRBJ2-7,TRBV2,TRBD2,CASEGLAGDDEQYF,TGTGCCAGCGAGGGGTTAGCGGGAGACGACGAGCAGTACTTC
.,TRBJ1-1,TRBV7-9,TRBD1,CASSPGGMNTEAFF,TGTGCCAGCAGCCCAGGGGGGATGAACACTGAAGCTTTCTTT
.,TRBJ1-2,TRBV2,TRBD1,CASSRTGSNYGYTF,TGTGCCAGCAGTAGGACAGGGTCGAACTATGGCTACACCTTC
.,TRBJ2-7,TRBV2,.,CASSEFGSSYEQYF,TGTGCCAGCAGTGAATTCGGTAGCTCCTACGAGCAGTACTTC
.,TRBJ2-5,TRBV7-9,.,CASSDQILEVETQYF,TGTGCCAGCAGCGACCAGATACTAGAGGTGGAGACCCAGTACTTC
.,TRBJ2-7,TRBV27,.,CASSLFASSYEQYF,TGTGCCAGCAGTTTATTTGCTAGTTCCTACGAGCAGTACTTC
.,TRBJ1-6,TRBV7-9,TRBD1,CASSLSGTGNSPLHF,TGTGCCAGCAGCTTATCCGGGACAGGGAATTCACCCCTCCACTTT
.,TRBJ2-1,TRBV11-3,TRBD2,CASSTGKRERLDEQFF,TGTGCCAGCAGCACAGGAAAGCGGGAGCGGCTGGATGAGCAGTTCTTC
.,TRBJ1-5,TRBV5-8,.,CASNSGQLSNQPQHF,TGTGCCAGCAACAGTGGTCAACTCAGCAATCAGCCCCAGCATTTT
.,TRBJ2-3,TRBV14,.,CASSPWGITDTQYF,TGTGCCAGCAGCCCATGGGGCATTACAGATACGCAGTATTTT
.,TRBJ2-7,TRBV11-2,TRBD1,CASSLGTGWEQYF,TGTGCCAGCAGCTTAGGGACAGGGTGGGAGCAGTACTTC
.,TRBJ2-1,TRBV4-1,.,CASRGSGGAKYNEQFF,TGCGCCAGCAGGGGCTCCGGAGGGGCGAAGTACAATGAGCAGTTCTTC
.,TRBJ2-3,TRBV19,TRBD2,CASSTLAGGPDTQYF,TGTGCCAGTAGTACGCTAGCGGGAGGGCCCGATACGCAGTATTTT
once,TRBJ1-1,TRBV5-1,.,CASSLDGGRTEAFF,TGCGCCAGCAGCCTGGACGGGGGGCGAACTGAAGCTTTCTTT